Listed here are 27 T cell receptor beta chains from one sample, sequenced in a study of T cell changes during pregnancy in multiple sclerosis. The table came from immunoSEQ multiplex PCR; TCRdb's copy has only in-frame clones and leaves some out. The sample carries 90,000 or so clones, more than 85% recorded once. Sample: peripheral blood, taken in the first trimester of pregnancy. Every receptor here comes from a female donor with multiple sclerosis, enrolled in a pregnancy study.

This chain joins TRBV6-5 and TRBJ2-7; possible D gene TRBD2, 5 bases. There are 13 residues in the CDR3. Germline lookup yields CDR1 MNHEY and CDR2 SVGAGI. The V end was cut by 0 bases, the J end by 5 bases, with 8 bases between. DNA of the CDR3: TGTGCCAGCAGTTACTCGCCTAGCCACGAGCAGTACTTC. This codes for CASSYSPSHEQYF.

As DNA, the CDR3 is TGCGCCAGCAGCTTTCTATGGACTAGCCGAGATACGCAGTATTTT. Translating gives CASSFLWTSRDTQYF. The V call is TRBV5-1, the J call TRBJ2-3; TRBD2 matches at 8 bases. The germline gives CDR1 SGHRS, CDR2 YFSETQ. This CDR3 has 15 residues. Trimming cost V 2 bases and J 5 bases; bases outside gene matches: 7.

The chain employs TRBV2 and TRBJ2-4; 8 bases map to TRBD1. V lost 2 bases and J lost 10; bases outside the gene matches: 7. This CDR3 region has 14 residues. Germline CDR1 and CDR2: SNHLY and FYNNEI. CDR3 in amino acids: CASSEQDREYIQYF. Here the CDR3 DNA reads TGTGCCAGCAGTGAACAGGACAGGGAATATATTCAGTACTTC.

The rearrangement uses TRBV28 and TRBJ1-2; tentatively, D is TRBD1 (5 bases). The germline gives CDR1 MDHEN, CDR2 SYDVKM. Trimming left V 2 bases short and J 6 bases short, with 16 bases between. The CDR3 sequence is 15 residues long. CDR3 DNA: TGTGCCAGCAGTTTACCGGGGACTGGAGGCAATGGCTACACCTTC. Its translation is CASSLPGTGGNGYTF.

The chain couples TRBV4-1 to TRBJ1-2, with D possibly matching TRBD1 (5 bases). Trimming pared 1 base from V and 2 bases from J, leaving 11 bases between. The germline CDR1 and CDR2 sequences are MGHRA and YSYEKL. The CDR3 is made up of 15 amino acids. The CDR3: CASSQARERNYGYTF. The CDR3 DNA sequence: TGCGCCAGCAGCCAAGCCAGGGAAAGAAACTATGGCTACACCTTC.

The table lists this clone with a few counts. The rearrangement joins TRBV10-3 to TRBJ2-2; a possible D gene is TRBD1 (7 bases). Germline V gene sequence: CDR1 ENHRY, CDR2 SYGVKD. V was cut by 6 bases and J by 0 bases, with 11 bases left in between. The CDR3 has 15 amino acids. The DNA of the CDR3 is TGTGCCATCAGCCAGGGGGGTGCGAACACCGGGGAGCTGTTTTTT. Translated: CAISQGGANTGELFF.

This clone was seen a single time. The rearrangement joins TRBV7-9 to TRBJ1-3; 7 nucleotides match TRBD1. The germline V gene has CDR1 SEHNR and CDR2 FQNEAQ (reference sequence). There are 15 residues in the CDR3. Trimming cost V 5 bases and J 3 bases; bases outside gene matches: 7. CDR3 DNA sequence: TGTGCCAGCAGCATAACGACAGGGAATGGAAACACCATATATTTT. Translation: CASSITTGNGNTIYF.

This clone was found once. The V call is TRBV28, the J call TRBJ2-7; D is unresolved. The CDR3 extends over 14 amino acids. V shed 1 base and J shed 2 bases, with 9 bases lying between them. Germline lookup yields CDR1 MDHEN and CDR2 SYDVKM. CDR3 in amino acids: CASSLFVSTYEQYF. As DNA, the CDR3 is TGTGCCAGCAGTTTATTTGTTTCCACCTACGAGCAGTACTTC. Full variable domain (remainder filled in from reference TRBV28 and TRBJ2-7): DVKVTQSSRYLVKRTGEKVFLECVQDMDHENMFWYRQDPGLGLRLIYFSYDVKMKEKGDIPEGYSVSREKKERFSLILESASTNQTSMYLCASSLFVSTYEQYFGPGTRLTVT.

This chain connects TRBV11-2 to TRBJ1-1; D gene unclear. Germline CDR1 reads SGHAT; CDR2 reads FQNNGV. The CDR3 has 14 amino acids. V dropped 2 bases and J dropped 1 base, with 8 bases sitting between them. The CDR3 DNA follows: TGTGCCAGCAGCTTATTAGTCCCGAACACTGAAGCTTTCTTT. Protein sequence: CASSLLVPNTEAFF.

The chain has TRBV25-1 and TRBJ2-7, with no clear D. Germline V gene sequence: CDR1 MGHDK, CDR2 SYGVNS. The V end was cut by 2 bases, the J end by 2 bases, with 7 bases between. The CDR3 sequence is 13 residues long. The chain's CDR3 is CASSEITAYEQYF. CDR3 nucleotides: TGTGCCAGCAGTGAAATCACTGCCTACGAGCAGTACTTC.

CDR3 region: CASSLRTSGSTDTQYF. The CDR3 region has the DNA TGCGCCAGCAGCCTTCGGACTAGCGGTTCCACAGATACGCAGTATTTT. V and J are TRBV4-1 and TRBJ2-3; 10 bases match TRBD2. The V segment lost 4 bases and the J segment 2 bases; nucleotides outside the gene matches: 6. CDR1 and CDR2 from the germline V gene are MGHRA and YSYEKL. The CDR3 runs 16 residues.

The V and J genes are TRBV9 and TRBJ2-1, with D unresolved. The CDR3 length is 12 residues. CDR1 and CDR2 from the germline V gene are SGDLS and YYNGEE. Between the trimmed V and J ends, which lost 2 bases and 8 bases, there was a span of 8 bases. CDR3 DNA sequence: TGTGCCAGCAGCGTTGGCCTGGATGAGCAGTTCTTC. It is translated as CASSVGLDEQFF.

V usage is TRBV4-1 and J usage is TRBJ2-7; 9 bases match TRBD1. There are 16 residues in the CDR3. V lost 2 bases to trimming and J lost 2 bases; unmatched junction nucleotides: 7. The germline CDR1 and CDR2 sequences are MGHRA and YSYEKL. The CDR3 is CASSQIPTGGAYEQYF. In DNA form, the CDR3 reads TGCGCCAGCAGCCAAATTCCGACAGGGGGGGCCTACGAGCAGTACTTC.

The rearrangement uses TRBV5-1 and TRBJ2-3; the match to TRBD2 covers 8 bases. V shed 2 bases, J shed 0 bases, and the junction held 8 bases outside the gene matches. Germline V gives CDR1 SGHRS, CDR2 YFSETQ. The CDR3 totals 17 residues. The DNA of the CDR3 is TGCGCCAGCAGCTTAGGTAGCGGGATGGGCAGCACAGATACGCAGTATTTT. The encoded protein is CASSLGSGMGSTDTQYF.

This clone was counted between two and nine times. The chain couples TRBV6-1 to TRBJ2-5; 7 positions agree with TRBD2. The CDR3 length is 15 residues. V lost 2 bases, J lost 4 bases, and 7 bases stayed unmatched. Germline lookup yields CDR1 MNHNS and CDR2 SASEGT. The CDR3 nucleotides are TGTGCCAGCAGTGAATGGGAGGGAGAAGGAGAGACCCAGTACTTC. Protein: CASSEWEGEGETQYF.

In DNA form, the CDR3 reads TGTGCCAGCAGCTCGGGACTAGCGGGAGGGGTCGCAGATACGCAGTATTTT. It is translated as CASSSGLAGGVADTQYF. V usage is TRBV11-2 and J usage is TRBJ2-3; 16 bases line up with TRBD2. Germline CDR1 SGHAT, CDR2 FQNNGV. The CDR3 covers 17 residues. Losses at the gene ends were 4 bases for V and 4 bases for J; bases not matched to a gene: 5.

The V gene is TRBV6-1, the J gene TRBJ2-3; 9 nucleotides match TRBD2. Trimming took 2 bases from V and 0 from J; bases not matched to a gene: 6. The CDR3 length is 17 residues. The V gene's germline CDR1 is MNHNS and CDR2 SASEGT. CDR3 nucleotides: TGTGCCAGCAGTGAAAGGTTTAGCGGGAGCAGCACAGATACGCAGTATTTT. Encoded protein: CASSERFSGSSTDTQYF.

The V call is TRBV6-1, the J call TRBJ2-1; no clear D gene. The V gene's germline CDR1 is MNHNS and CDR2 SASEGT. V lost 4 bases and J 8 bases, leaving 18 bases between the germline ends. The CDR3 runs to 15 residues. CDR3 coding DNA: TGTGCCAGCAGTGTCACTCCGCCCGTAATTCATGAGCAGTTCTTC. Translating gives CASSVTPPVIHEQFF.

The chain has TRBV7-9 and TRBJ2-7, with TRBD2 matching 11 bases. V was clipped by 0 bases and J by 4 bases; unmatched bases: 11. Germline CDR1 is SEHNR and CDR2 is FQNEAQ (reference sequence). The CDR3 consists of 18 residues. The CDR3 DNA follows: TGTGCCAGCAGCTTAGCAGAGGTTCCCGGGACTAGCGGTTACGAGCAGTACTTC. Translation: CASSLAEVPGTSGYEQYF. Drawing the rest from reference TRBV7-9 and TRBJ2-7, the complete variable domain is DTGVSQNPRHKITKRGQNVTFRCDPISEHNRLYWYRQTLGQGPEFLTYFQNEAQLEKSRLLSDRFSAERPKGSFSTLEIQRTEQGDSAMYLCASSLAEVPGTSGYEQYFGPGTRLTVT.

The CDR3 loop reads CASTFSGGNQPQHF. The DNA for the CDR3 is TGTGCCAGCACCTTTTCGGGTGGGAATCAGCCCCAGCATTTT. This chain connects TRBV28 to TRBJ1-5; D gene uncertain. The V end was cut by 7 bases, the J end by 4 bases, with 14 bases between. The CDR3 runs to 14 residues. Germline assignment: CDR1 MDHEN and CDR2 SYDVKM.

This chain joins TRBV6-6 and TRBJ1-2; 7 bases match TRBD1. Germline V lookup: CDR1 MNHNY, CDR2 SVGAGI (reference sequence). CDR3 length equals 16 residues. The J segment lost 3 bases and the V segment lost 5 bases, leaving 12 bases of the junction unmatched. The CDR3 region has the DNA TGTGCCAGCAGTCCGTCCGGGACAGAAAGTTACTATGGCTACACCTTC. Translation gives CASSPSGTESYYGYTF.

The rearrangement links TRBV2 to TRBJ2-7; perhaps TRBD2 as D (6 bases). This CDR3 region has 14 residues. Germline V gives CDR1 SNHLY, CDR2 FYNNEI. V shed 4 bases and J shed 5 bases, with 15 bases lying between them. CDR3 in amino acids: CASSVAGGSHEQYF. The CDR3, as DNA: TGTGCCAGCAGTGTCGCCGGGGGTTCCCACGAGCAGTACTTC.

The V and J genes are TRBV5-1 and TRBJ2-1, with 7 bases matching TRBD2. J lost 8 bases, V lost 2 bases, and 10 bases had no gene match. The germline CDR1 and CDR2 sequences are SGHRS and YFSETQ. The CDR3 runs 15 residues. The CDR3 region is CASSLAGIKGDEQFF. Written as DNA, the CDR3 is TGCGCCAGCAGCTTAGCGGGGATAAAAGGCGATGAGCAGTTCTTC.

The chain uses TRBV27 and TRBJ2-1; TRBD2 aligns across 12 bases. From germline, CDR1 is MNHEY and CDR2 SMNVEV (reference sequence). The CDR3 has 15 amino acids. V trimming: 5 bases; J trimming: 13 bases; junction bases outside the gene matches: 12. The CDR3 spells CASSLRLAGDDGQFF. The CDR3 DNA sequence: TGTGCCAGCAGTCTGAGACTAGCGGGGGATGACGGTCAGTTCTTC.

This clone was seen once. V is TRBV29-1 and J is TRBJ2-7, with 8 bases lining up with TRBD1. V lost 6 bases to trimming and J lost 3 bases; unmatched junction nucleotides: 4. The germline CDR1 and CDR2 sequences are SQVTM and ANQGSEA. This CDR3 spans 12 amino acids. The CDR3 nucleotides are TGCAGCGTCCTGACAGGGGTCTACGAGCAGTACTTC. It codes for CSVLTGVYEQYF.

This chain connects TRBV7-2 to TRBJ2-7, with D maybe TRBD1 (5 bases). This CDR3 has 13 amino acids. V lost 1 base and J 2 bases, leaving 6 bases between the germline ends. Germline V gene sequence: CDR1 SGHTA, CDR2 FQGNSA. Here the CDR3 reads CASSLGRAYEQYF. The CDR3, as DNA: TGTGCCAGCAGCTTAGGCAGGGCCTACGAGCAGTACTTC. Supplemented by reference TRBV7-2 and TRBJ2-7, the full variable domain reads GAGVSQSPSNKVTEKGKDVELRCDPISGHTALYWYRQSLGQGLEFLIYFQGNSAPDKSGLPSDRFSAERTGGSVSTLTIQRTQQEDSAVYLCASSLGRAYEQYFGPGTRLTVT.

This chain links TRBV7-9 with TRBJ1-5; D may be TRBD1 (5 bases). Germline V lookup: CDR1 SEHNR, CDR2 FQNEAQ (reference sequence). CDR3 size: 19 residues. Trimming stripped 5 bases from V and 0 bases from J, with 23 bases between. As DNA, the CDR3 is TGTGCCAGCAGCAACCACGGGGGGGTACGGTCCCCTAGCAATCAGCCCCAGCATTTT. The encoded protein is CASSNHGGVRSPSNQPQHF.